These 12 T cell receptor beta chains came from one sample sequenced in a study of T cells after yellow fever vaccination. TCRdb reanalysed the 5' RACE reads using MiXCR and keeps one entry per CDR3 protein. In the table there are 150,000 to 200,000 distinct CDR3 sequences, about 6.2% of which are singletons. This sample comprised CD4+ T cells sorted from PBMCs, obtained on the day of the first yellow fever vaccination. The receptors shown here come from a man younger than 35 who received the YFV17D yellow fever vaccine.

This clonotype was seen repeatedly, ten times or more. The CDR3 DNA is TGTGCCAGCAGCTACACTGAAGCTTTCTTT. Its translation is CASSYTEAFF. The rearrangement joins TRBV7-2 to TRBJ1-1; D not certain. CDR3 length: 10 amino acids. V lost 4 bases and J lost 3, with 0 bases in between. Germline V lookup: CDR1 SGHTA, CDR2 FQGNSA.

V gene TRBV29-1 combines with J gene TRBJ2-5; D gene ambiguous. CDR3 size: 13 residues. Trimming took 3 bases from V and 4 from J, leaving 12 bases between them. CDR1 is SQVTM, CDR2 ANQGSEA, per germline. As DNA, the CDR3 is TGCAGCGTTGAGGGCATCAGAGGAGAGACCCAGTACTTC. Protein sequence: CSVEGIRGETQYF.

V is TRBV7-8 and J is TRBJ2-7; D uncertain. Germline CDR1 is SGHVS and CDR2 is FQNEAQ. The CDR3 runs to 16 residues. The ends were cut back, 2 bases at V and 0 bases at J, with 14 bases in the middle. DNA for the CDR3: TGTGCCAGCAGCTTACTGGGATCCGCGAGCTCCTACGAGCAGTACTTC. Protein sequence: CASSLLGSASSYEQYF.

This clonotype was counted ten times or more. The chain recombines TRBV20-1 with TRBJ2-4, with TRBD2 as a possible D gene (6 bases). V was pared by 5 bases and J by 0 bases, with 14 bases between. The CDR3 spans 15 residues. The V gene's germline CDR1 is DFQATT and CDR2 SNEGSKA (reference sequence). The CDR3 spells CSAPPGGLAKNIQYF. CDR3 nucleotides: TGCAGTGCTCCACCCGGGGGACTAGCCAAAAACATTCAGTACTTC.

J is TRBJ2-3 and V is TRBV12-3 or TRBV12-4, with D perhaps TRBD2 (5 bases). This CDR3 comprises 13 residues. V was cut by 9 bases and J by 2 bases, with 12 bases left in between. For the CDR3, the DNA is TGTGCCAGTCGGGTCGGGGTCACAGATACGCAGTATTTT. It is translated as CASRVGVTDTQYF.

The chain is built from TRBV7-2 and TRBJ1-4; 10 bases are a match to TRBD1. V was clipped by 5 bases and J by 6 bases; unmatched bases: 6. This CDR3 contains 15 residues. The germline V gene encodes CDR1 SGHTA and CDR2 FQGNSA. The CDR3 loop reads CASSRDRGLDEKLFF. The CDR3 bases are TGTGCCAGCAGCAGAGACAGGGGGCTAGATGAAAAACTGTTTTTT.

This clonotype was observed a few times. V is TRBV5-1 and J is TRBJ2-7, with TRBD2 as a possible D gene (6 bases). The germline gives CDR1 SGHRS, CDR2 YFSETQ. Trimming removed 0 bases from V and 7 bases from J, with 11 bases in between. This CDR3 region has 13 residues. The CDR3, as DNA: TGCGCCAGCAGCTTGGGACTAGTGTCTGAGCAGTACTTC. Amino acid sequence: CASSLGLVSEQYF.

This clonotype was found many times. Here the CDR3 DNA reads TGCGCCAGCAGCCAAGAACGACTAGCGGGGGGGGTCTCCTACGAGCAGTACTTC. Translation gives CASSQERLAGGVSYEQYF. This chain connects TRBV4-1 to TRBJ2-7, with TRBD2 matching over 14 bases. J gave up 0 bases and V 0 bases, and 4 bases lay outside the gene matches. Germline CDR1 MGHRA, CDR2 YSYEKL. There are 18 residues in the CDR3.

Many counts were recorded for this clonotype. The gene calls are TRBV11-2 and TRBJ2-7; possibly TRBD1 for D (6 bases). The length of the CDR3 is 16 residues. V lost 2 bases and J 0 bases, leaving 14 bases between the germline ends. Looked up from germline, CDR1 is SGHAT and CDR2 is FQNNGV. The CDR3 region is CASSLPSTGLSYEQYF. The CDR3 nucleotides read TGTGCCAGCAGCTTACCCTCGACAGGACTCTCCTACGAGCAGTACTTC.

This clonotype was seen ten or more times. The rearrangement uses TRBV7-2 and TRBJ2-7, with 7 bases identical to TRBD1. Germline V gives CDR1 SGHTA, CDR2 FQGNSA. V was clipped by 4 bases and J by 5 bases; unmatched bases: 11. CDR3 size: 15 residues. The CDR3 DNA is TGTGCCAGCAGCTCCGATCGACAGGGCTTCCACGAGCAGTACTTC. Its translation is CASSSDRQGFHEQYF.

There are many counts of this clonotype. V gene TRBV5-1 combines with J gene TRBJ2-2; 8 bases map to TRBD1. CDR3 length: 13 residues. With V trimmed by 5 bases and J by 5 bases, 2 bases remained unmatched. Germline CDR1 and CDR2: SGHRS and YFSETQ. Here the CDR3 DNA reads TGCGCCAGCAGGACAGGGGTAACCGGGGAGCTGTTTTTT. Its translation: CASRTGVTGELFF.

This clonotype was detected many times. The J gene is TRBJ2-1, the V gene TRBV6-1, with 9 bases matching TRBD2. From germline, CDR1 is MNHNS and CDR2 SASEGT. V shed 10 bases, J shed 1 base, and the junction held 8 bases outside the gene matches. This CDR3 has 15 amino acids. CDR3 sequence reads: CATSLAGPSYNEQFF. The CDR3 nucleotides are TGTGCCACCTCACTAGCGGGCCCTTCCTACAATGAGCAGTTCTTC.